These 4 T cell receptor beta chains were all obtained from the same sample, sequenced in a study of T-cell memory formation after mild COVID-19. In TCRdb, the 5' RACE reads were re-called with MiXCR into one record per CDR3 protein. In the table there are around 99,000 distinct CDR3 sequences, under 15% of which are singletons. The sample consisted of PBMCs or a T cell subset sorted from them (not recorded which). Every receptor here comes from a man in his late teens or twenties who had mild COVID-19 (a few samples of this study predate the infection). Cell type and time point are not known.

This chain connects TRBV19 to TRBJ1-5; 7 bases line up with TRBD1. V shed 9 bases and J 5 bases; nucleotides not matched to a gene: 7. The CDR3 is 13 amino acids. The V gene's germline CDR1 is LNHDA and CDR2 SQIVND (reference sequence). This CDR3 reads CASGTVRDQPQHF. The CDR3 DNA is TGTGCCAGCGGGACAGTGAGGGATCAGCCCCAGCATTTT. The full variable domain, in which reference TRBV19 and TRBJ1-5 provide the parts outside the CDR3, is DGGITQSPKYLFRKEGQNVTLSCEQNLNHDAMYWYRQDPGQGLRLIYYSQIVNDFQKGDIAEGYSVSREKKESFPLTVTSAQKNPTAFYLCASGTVRDQPQHFGDGTRLSIL.

Here the CDR3 DNA reads TGTGCCAGCAGTATGAGGACAGGGTGGAATGAGCAGTTCTTC. It encodes CASSMRTGWNEQFF. This chain links TRBV2 with TRBJ2-1, with 8 nucleotides matching TRBD1. V was pared by 5 bases and J by 7 bases, with 7 bases of the junction left unmatched. CDR1 SNHLY and CDR2 FYNNEI come from the germline V gene. This CDR3 is 14 amino acids long. Full variable domain (remainder filled in from reference TRBV2 and TRBJ2-1): EPEVTQTPSHQVTQMGQEVILRCVPISNHLYFYWYRQILGQKVEFLVSFYNNEISEKSEIFDDQFSVERPDGSNFTLKIRSTKLEDSAMYFCASSMRTGWNEQFFGPGTRLTVL.

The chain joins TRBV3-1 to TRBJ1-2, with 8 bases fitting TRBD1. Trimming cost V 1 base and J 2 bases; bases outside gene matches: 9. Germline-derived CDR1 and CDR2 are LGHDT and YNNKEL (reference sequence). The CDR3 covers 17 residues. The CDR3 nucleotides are TGTGCCAGCAGCCAAGCTGGGCTCGGGACAGGCAACTATGGCTACACCTTC. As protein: CASSQAGLGTGNYGYTF.

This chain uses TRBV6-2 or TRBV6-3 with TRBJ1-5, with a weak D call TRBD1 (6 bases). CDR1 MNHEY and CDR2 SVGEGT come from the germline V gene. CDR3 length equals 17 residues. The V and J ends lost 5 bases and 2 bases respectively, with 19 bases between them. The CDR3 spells CASSGPRGLYGNQPQHF. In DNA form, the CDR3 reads TGTGCCAGCAGTGGCCCCAGGGGTCTGTACGGCAATCAGCCCCAGCATTTT.